The 5 T cell receptor beta chains given below trace back to one sample, sequenced in a study of cytomegalovirus exposure and HLA in healthy donors. The PCR employed 60 Vbeta primers together with 13 Jbeta primers. The data were produced by immunoSEQ multiplex PCR, yet TCRdb's version contains in-frame clones alone and is incomplete. The repertoire includes more than 50,000 clones, more than 70% of them detected once, and approximately 23% sits in the top ten. Sequencing was performed on PBMCs. All receptors come from a man over 45 in good health and CMV-seropositive.

This sequence joins TRBV6-5 and TRBJ2-7, with TRBD2 as a possible D gene (6 bases). This CDR3 comprises 14 residues. V dropped 2 bases and J dropped 6 bases, with 14 bases sitting between them. CDR1 MNHEY and CDR2 SVGAGI come from the germline V gene. CDR3: CASSYGTPPIEQYF. In nucleotides, the CDR3 is TGTGCCAGCAGTTACGGGACTCCTCCAATCGAGCAGTACTTC.

The chain carries TRBV7-2 and TRBJ2-5; 12 bases match TRBD2. The germline V gene has CDR1 SGHTA and CDR2 FQGNSA. V was pared by 3 bases and J by 2 bases, with 4 bases of the junction left unmatched. CDR3 length: 16 amino acids. CDR3 sequence reads: CASSFAGTSGQETQYF. The CDR3 DNA reads as TGTGCCAGCAGCTTCGCCGGGACTAGCGGGCAAGAGACCCAGTACTTC.

The chain links TRBV27 to TRBJ2-7; 9 positions agree with TRBD1. Trimming at V came to 9 bases and at J to 6 bases, leaving 6 bases not matched to a gene. Germline V gene lookup returns CDR1 MNHEY and CDR2 SMNVEV (reference sequence). This CDR3 spans 12 amino acids. This chain's CDR3 is CASGQGLREQYF. CDR3 DNA sequence: TGTGCCAGTGGACAGGGGCTACGCGAGCAGTACTTC.

This clone appeared a few times. The rearrangement joins TRBV7-9 to TRBJ2-3, with TRBD2 matching over 8 bases. The CDR3 has 12 residues. The V gene's germline CDR1 is SEHNR and CDR2 FQNEAQ (reference sequence). V shed 5 bases and J 9 bases; nucleotides not matched to a gene: 4. CDR3 nucleotide sequence: TGTGCCAGCAGCCCCGAGCGGGGGACGCAGTATTTT. This translates into CASSPERGTQYF.

This chain joins TRBV4-1 and TRBJ2-1; 11 bases agree with TRBD1. The CDR3 has 15 amino acids. The V segment lost 3 bases and the J segment 6 bases; nucleotides outside the gene matches: 4. Germline assignment: CDR1 MGHRA and CDR2 YSYEKL. CDR3 in DNA: TGCGCCAGCAGCCAGCCGGGACAGGGGGGCAATGAGCAGTTCTTC. Amino acids: CASSQPGQGGNEQFF.